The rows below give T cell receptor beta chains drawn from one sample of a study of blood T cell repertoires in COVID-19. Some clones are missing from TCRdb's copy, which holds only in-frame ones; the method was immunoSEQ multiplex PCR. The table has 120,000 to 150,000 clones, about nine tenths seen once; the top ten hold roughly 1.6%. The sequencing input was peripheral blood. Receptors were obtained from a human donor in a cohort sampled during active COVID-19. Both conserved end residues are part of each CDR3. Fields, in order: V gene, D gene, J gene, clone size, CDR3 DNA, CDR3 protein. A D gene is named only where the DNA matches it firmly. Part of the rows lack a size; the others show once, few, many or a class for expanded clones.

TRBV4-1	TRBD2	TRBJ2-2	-	TGCGCCAGCAGCCCTCACAGGACTAGCGGGCCCCTGAACACCGGGGAGCTGTTTTTT	CASSPHRTSGPLNTGELFF
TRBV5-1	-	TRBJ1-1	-	TGCGCCAGCAGCTTGGACAATCAGGGATTCACTGAAGCTTTCTTT	CASSLDNQGFTEAFF
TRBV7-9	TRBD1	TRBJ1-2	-	TGTGCCAGCGGGACAGGAGCTAACTATGGCTACACCTTC	CASGTGANYGYTF
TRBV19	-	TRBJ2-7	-	TGTGCCAGTAGTATAGGTAGGGACATCGAGGAGCAGTACTTC	CASSIGRDIEEQYF
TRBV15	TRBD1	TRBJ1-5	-	TGTGCCACCAGCAGATTCCGACAGGGGTTAAACAATCAGCCCCAGCATTTT	CATSRFRQGLNNQPQHF
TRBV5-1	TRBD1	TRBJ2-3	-	TGCGCCAGCAGCTTGACGGGACAGCCAGATACGCAGTATTTT	CASSLTGQPDTQYF
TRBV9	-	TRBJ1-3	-	TGTGCCAGCAGCGTAGAGGGGGGACTAACCGGAAACACCATATATTTT	CASSVEGGLTGNTIYF
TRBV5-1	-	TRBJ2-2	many	TGCGCCAGCAGCTTGGAGGCGCAGGTCAACACCGGGGAGCTGTTTTTT	CASSLEAQVNTGELFF
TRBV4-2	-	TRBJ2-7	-	TGTGCCAGCAGCCAAGTCGTACAGGGATCCTACGAGCAGTACTTC	CASSQVVQGSYEQYF
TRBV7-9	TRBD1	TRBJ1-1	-	TGTGCCAGCAGCCTTGGGACAGGGGGAGGTAACGCTGAAGCTTTCTTT	CASSLGTGGGNAEAFF
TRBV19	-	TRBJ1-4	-	TGTGCCAGTAGTATCCGCGGTATGGCGGGGCTTTCGGAAAAACTGTTTTTT	CASSIRGMAGLSEKLFF
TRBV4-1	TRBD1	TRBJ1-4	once	TGCGCCAGCAGCCAGCGACAGGGGAATAATGAAAAACTGTTTTTT	CASSQRQGNNEKLFF
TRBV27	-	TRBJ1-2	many	TGTGCCAGCAGACAGGGCTACACCTTC	CASRQGYTF
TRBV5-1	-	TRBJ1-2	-	TGCGCCAGCAGCTTGGATACAAGACAGGACTATGGCTACACCTTC	CASSLDTRQDYGYTF
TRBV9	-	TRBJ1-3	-	TGTGCCAGCAGCGTAGGCGGGGGAGGAAACACCATATATTTT	CASSVGGGGNTIYF
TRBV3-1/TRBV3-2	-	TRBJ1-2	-	TGTGCCAGCAGCCAAGACGCGAGTAAAGTCTATGGCTACACCTTC	CASSQDASKVYGYTF
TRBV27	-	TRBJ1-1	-	TGTGCCAGCAGTTTATCGGCGGATTATAACACTGAAGCTTTCTTT	CASSLSADYNTEAFF
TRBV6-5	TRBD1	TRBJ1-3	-	TGTGCCAGCAAGCAGGGGGTCGCTGGAAACACCATATATTTT	CASKQGVAGNTIYF
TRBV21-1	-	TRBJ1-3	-	TGTGCCAGCAGCTGTAACGGCTCTGGAAACACCATATATTTT	CASSCNGSGNTIYF
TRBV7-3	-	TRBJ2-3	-	TGTGCCAGCAGCCCCGACAGGTACACAGATACGCAGTATTTT	CASSPDRYTDTQYF
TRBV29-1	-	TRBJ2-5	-	TGCAGCGTCCGACGGGCTAGCGACGCCCAAGAGACCCAGTACTTC	CSVRRASDAQETQYF
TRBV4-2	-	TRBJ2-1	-	TGTGCCAGCAGCCTGCCGCCTACGGGGGACAATGAGCAGTTCTTC	CASSLPPTGDNEQFF
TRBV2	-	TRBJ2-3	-	TGTGCCAGCAAAGACGGGGGCACAGATACGCAGTATTTT	CASKDGGTDTQYF
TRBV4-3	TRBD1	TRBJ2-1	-	TGCGCCAGCAGCCAATACCGACAGGGGGGGGACAATGAGCAGTTCTTC	CASSQYRQGGDNEQFF
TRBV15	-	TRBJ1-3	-	TGTGCCACCAGCAGAGATCGAAAAGCCTCTGGAAACACCATATATTTT	CATSRDRKASGNTIYF
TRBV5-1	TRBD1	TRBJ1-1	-	TGCGCCAGCAGCCCAGGACAGGGTGTAAGAACTGAAGCTTTCTTT	CASSPGQGVRTEAFF
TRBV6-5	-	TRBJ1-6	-	TGTGCCAGCAGTTATGAGGGAAATAATTCACCCCTCCACTTT	CASSYEGNNSPLHF
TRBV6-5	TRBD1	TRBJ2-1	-	TGTGCCAGCAGTTACGAACAGGGGGATGAGCAGTTCTTC	CASSYEQGDEQFF
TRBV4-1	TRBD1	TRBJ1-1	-	TGCGCCAGCAGCCAAGACGACAGGGAGGTAGTGTACACTGAAGCTTTCTTT	CASSQDDREVVYTEAFF
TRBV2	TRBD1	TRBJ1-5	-	TGTGCCAGCAGGGGGGACAGCTCTAATCAGCCCCAGCATTTT	CASRGDSSNQPQHF
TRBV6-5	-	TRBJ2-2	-	TGTGCCAGCCATTGGGGGGCGAACACCGGGGAGCTGTTTTTT	CASHWGANTGELFF
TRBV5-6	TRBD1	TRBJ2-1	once	TGTGCCAGCAGCGACTACGGGGACAGGGTCGACAATGAGCAGTTCTTC	CASSDYGDRVDNEQFF
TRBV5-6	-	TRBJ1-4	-	TGTGCCAGCAGCACCAGGGCTACGGAAAAACTGTTTTTT	CASSTRATEKLFF
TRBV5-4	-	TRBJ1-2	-	TGTGCCAGCAGCTTGGTTGCCAGGGACACCTATGGCTACACCTTC	CASSLVARDTYGYTF
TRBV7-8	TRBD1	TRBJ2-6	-	TGTGCCAGCAGACCTGACAGGGCTGGGGCCAACGTCCTGACTTTC	CASRPDRAGANVLTF
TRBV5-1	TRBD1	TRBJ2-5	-	TGCGCCAGCAGTCGGCAGGGGGCTGAGGAGACCCAGTACTTC	CASSRQGAEETQYF
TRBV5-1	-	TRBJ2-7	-	TGCGCCAGCAGCGAATCCGGGACACGCTCCTACGAGCAGTACTTC	CASSESGTRSYEQYF
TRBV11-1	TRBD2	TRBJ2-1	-	TGTGCCAGCAGCCTTGGGACTAGCGGGGAGGGAGAGCAGTTCTTC	CASSLGTSGEGEQFF
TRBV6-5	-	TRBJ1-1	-	TGTGCCAGCAGCTGGGGGCTCTACACTGAAGCTTTCTTT	CASSWGLYTEAFF
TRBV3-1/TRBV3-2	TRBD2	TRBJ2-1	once	TGTGCCAGCAGCCACAAGCGGGGGGGAGGGTACAATGAGCAGTTCTTC	CASSHKRGGGYNEQFF
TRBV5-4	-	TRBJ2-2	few	TGTGCCAGCAGCCAAAGCAGGAATTCCGGGGAGCTGTTTTTT	CASSQSRNSGELFF
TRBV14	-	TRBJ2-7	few	TGTGCCAGCAGCCTAAGCAGGGGAATGAGGTCCTACGAGCAGTACTTC	CASSLSRGMRSYEQYF
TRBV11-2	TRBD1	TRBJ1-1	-	TGTGCCAGCAGCTTCGACAGGGATCTATTGAACACTGAAGCTTTCTTT	CASSFDRDLLNTEAFF
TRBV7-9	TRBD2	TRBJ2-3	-	TGTGCCAGCAGCGCCGCGGAGCGGGGGTTCACAGATACGCAGTATTTT	CASSAAERGFTDTQYF
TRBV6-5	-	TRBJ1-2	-	TGTGCCAGCAGGGAGAGGGGGGGTATTGTCTATGGCTACACCTTC	CASRERGGIVYGYTF
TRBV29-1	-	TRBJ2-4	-	TGCAGCGCCGAGGGGGAAGAGATTCAGTACTTC	CSAEGEEIQYF
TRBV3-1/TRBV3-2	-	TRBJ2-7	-	TGTGCCAGCAGCCAAGGGGCCATTAGCTCCTACGAGCAGTACTTC	CASSQGAISSYEQYF
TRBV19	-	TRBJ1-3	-	TGTGCCAGTAGTATCCGATGGGGCGCTGGAAACACCATATATTTT	CASSIRWGAGNTIYF
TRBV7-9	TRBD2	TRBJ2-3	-	TGTGCCAGCAGCAAGACTAGCGGGGGGCCAGGAGGGACAGATACGCAGTATTTT	CASSKTSGGPGGTDTQYF
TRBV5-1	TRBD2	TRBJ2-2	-	TGCGCCAGCAGCTTGGGCCCCGCGGGGGGCTCGAGAGGGACCGGGGAGCTGTTTTTT	CASSLGPAGGSRGTGELFF
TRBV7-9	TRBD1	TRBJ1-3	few	TGTGCCAGCAGCCTTACAGGGGATTCTGGAAACACCATATATTTT	CASSLTGDSGNTIYF
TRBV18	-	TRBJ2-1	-	TGTGCCAGCTCACCACCCTGGCGACGGGGACTTTACAATGAGCAGTTCTTC	CASSPPWRRGLYNEQFF
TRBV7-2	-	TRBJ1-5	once	TGTGCCAGCAGCAAAGGAGTGAATCAGCCCCAGCATTTT	CASSKGVNQPQHF
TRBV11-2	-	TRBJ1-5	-	TGTGCCAGCAGCGGCGGTGCAGGGCAATATCAGCCCCAGCATTTT	CASSGGAGQYQPQHF
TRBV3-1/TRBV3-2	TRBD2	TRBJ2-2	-	TGTGCCAGCAGCCACGTAGCGGGGGGGCGGACCGGGGAGCTGTTTTTT	CASSHVAGGRTGELFF